Listed below are T cell receptor beta chains from one sample, sequenced in a study of blood T cell repertoires in COVID-19. Generated by immunoSEQ multiplex PCR, the TCRdb table keeps only in-frame clones and is missing some. The table has under 200,000 clones, 80% to 85% seen once; the top ten hold about 2.6%. The material sequenced was peripheral blood. These TCRs come from a human donor with acute or convalescent COVID-19. The donor label of this sample is uncertain. CDR3s include the opening cysteine and the closing phenylalanine or tryptophan. D genes are given only for firm matches.

CASSLDMHTEAFF | NA | TRBJ1-1 | TRBV7-9
CASSQLTSSYEQYF | NA | TRBJ2-7 | TRBV5-5
CASSYRDRSTDTQYF | TRBD1 | TRBJ2-3 | TRBV3-1/TRBV3-2
CASSQAWMTVNTGELFF | NA | TRBJ2-2 | TRBV3-1/TRBV3-2
CASSVYLGTVNTGELFF | TRBD1 | TRBJ2-2 | TRBV9
CASTKDRDRAYEQYF | TRBD1 | TRBJ2-7 | TRBV2
CASRGSPRETQYF | NA | TRBJ2-5 | TRBV27
CASGLGTGQGQFF | TRBD1 | TRBJ2-1 | TRBV12-5
CASKDNLYGYTF | NA | TRBJ1-2 | TRBV19
CASSARLATEQFF | TRBD2 | TRBJ2-1 | TRBV9
CASGLVLGTRTYEQYF | NA | TRBJ2-7 | TRBV12-5
CASSRSGSLYEQYF | NA | TRBJ2-7 | TRBV18
CASSPRTGEVPAFF | TRBD1 | TRBJ1-1 | TRBV7-2
CSVDGTGGYTGELFF | TRBD1 | TRBJ2-2 | TRBV29-1
CASSEPDRQSLHF | NA | TRBJ1-6 | TRBV6-1
CASSKTSGSSYEQYF | TRBD2 | TRBJ2-7 | TRBV6-5
CASSPGRLAGNTDTQYF | TRBD2 | TRBJ2-3 | TRBV5-6
CASSIVTGVTNEKLFF | NA | TRBJ1-4 | TRBV19
CASSFSGGGVNDEQYF | NA | TRBJ2-7 | TRBV5-1
CASSASTNTYNEQFF | NA | TRBJ2-1 | TRBV9
CASSARDKTETQYF | NA | TRBJ2-5 | TRBV6-5
CASSQEGGLGAFF | TRBD1 | TRBJ1-1 | TRBV4-1
CASRRQGSSPTEAFF | TRBD1 | TRBJ1-1 | TRBV27
CASSKVASGGAWETQYF | NA | TRBJ2-5 | TRBV21-1
CASRISGGSEAFF | TRBD1 | TRBJ1-1 | TRBV13
CASSLPAGSSYEQYF | NA | TRBJ2-7 | TRBV3-1/TRBV3-2
CASSLAASGQETQYF | TRBD2 | TRBJ2-5 | TRBV5-1
CASNILAGETDTQYF | TRBD2 | TRBJ2-3 | TRBV7-9
CASRGTGRETQYF | NA | TRBJ2-5 | TRBV6-5
CASSPNRQGLYGYTF | TRBD1 | TRBJ1-2 | TRBV5-4
CASSETGYGYTF | NA | TRBJ1-2 | TRBV9
CASSLKARQGAYEQYF | TRBD1 | TRBJ2-7 | TRBV7-3
CASSPQGKGHQPQHF | TRBD1 | TRBJ1-5 | TRBV28